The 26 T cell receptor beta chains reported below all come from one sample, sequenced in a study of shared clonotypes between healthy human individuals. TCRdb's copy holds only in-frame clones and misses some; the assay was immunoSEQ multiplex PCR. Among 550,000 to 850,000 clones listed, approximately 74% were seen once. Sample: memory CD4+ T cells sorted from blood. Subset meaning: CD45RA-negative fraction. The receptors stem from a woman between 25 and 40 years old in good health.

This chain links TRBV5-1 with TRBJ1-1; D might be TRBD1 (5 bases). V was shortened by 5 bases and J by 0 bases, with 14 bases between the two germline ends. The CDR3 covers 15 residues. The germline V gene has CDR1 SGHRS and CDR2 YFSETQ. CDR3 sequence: CASRQGAELNTEAFF. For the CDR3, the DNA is TGCGCCAGCAGACAAGGGGCAGAGTTGAACACTGAAGCTTTCTTT.

The CDR3 loop is CASSLDGTGREAFF. The CDR3 region has the DNA TGTGCCAGCAGCTTGGACGGCACTGGGAGGGAAGCTTTCTTT. The V and J genes are TRBV5-6 and TRBJ1-1; no definite D call. Germline V gene data show CDR1 as SGHDT and CDR2 as YYEEEE. V lost 0 bases to trimming and J lost 8 bases, with 14 bases between them. CDR3 length: 14 amino acids. Using reference TRBV5-6 and TRBJ1-1 for the parts outside the CDR3, the full variable domain is DAGVTQSPTHLIKTRGQQVTLRCSPKSGHDTVSWYQQALGQGPQFIFQYYEEEERQRGNFPDRFSGHQFPNYSSELNVNALLLGDSALYLCASSLDGTGREAFFGQGTRLTVV.

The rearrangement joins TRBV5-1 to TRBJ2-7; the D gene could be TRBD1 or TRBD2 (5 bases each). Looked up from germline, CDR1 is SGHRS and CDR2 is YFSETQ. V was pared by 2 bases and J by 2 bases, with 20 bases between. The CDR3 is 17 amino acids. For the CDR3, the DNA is TGCGCCAGCAGCTTTGGCCCGATCCGGGACCGGACCTACGAGCAGTACTTC. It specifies CASSFGPIRDRTYEQYF.

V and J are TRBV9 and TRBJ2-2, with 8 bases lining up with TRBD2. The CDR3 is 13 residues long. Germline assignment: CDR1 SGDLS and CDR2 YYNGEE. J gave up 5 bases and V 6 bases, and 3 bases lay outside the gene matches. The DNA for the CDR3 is TGTGCCAGCAACAGCGGGGGTACCGGGGAGCTGTTTTTT. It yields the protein CASNSGGTGELFF.

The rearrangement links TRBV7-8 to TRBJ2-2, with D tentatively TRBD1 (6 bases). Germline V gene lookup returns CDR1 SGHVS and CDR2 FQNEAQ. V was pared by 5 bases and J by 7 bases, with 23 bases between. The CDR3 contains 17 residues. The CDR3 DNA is TGTGCCAGCAGCCAACCTTTTAGGACAGCCCCGAGCGGGGAGCTGTTTTTT. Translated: CASSQPFRTAPSGELFF.

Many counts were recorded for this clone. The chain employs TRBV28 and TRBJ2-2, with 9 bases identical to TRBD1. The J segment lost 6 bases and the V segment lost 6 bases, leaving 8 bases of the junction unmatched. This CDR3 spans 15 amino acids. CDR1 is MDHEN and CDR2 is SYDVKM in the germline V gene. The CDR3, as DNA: TGTGCCAGCAGCCTGGACAGGGGACGTTCCGGGGAGCTGTTTTTT. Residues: CASSLDRGRSGELFF.

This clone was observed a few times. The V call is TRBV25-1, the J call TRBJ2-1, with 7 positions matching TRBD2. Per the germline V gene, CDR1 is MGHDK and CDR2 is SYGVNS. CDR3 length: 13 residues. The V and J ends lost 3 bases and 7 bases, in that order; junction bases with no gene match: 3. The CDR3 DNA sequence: TGTGCCAGCAGTGATCCCGGGGGGAATGAGCAGTTCTTC. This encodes CASSDPGGNEQFF.

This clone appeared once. The CDR3 region has the DNA TGTGCCAGCCGAGGTCCGCGCAATGAGCAGTTCTTC. Translating gives CASRGPRNEQFF. The J gene is TRBJ2-1, the V gene TRBV6-1; D unclear. Germline V gene sequence: CDR1 MNHNS, CDR2 SASEGT. The CDR3 sequence is 12 residues long. The germline V and J ends were trimmed by 8 bases and 6 bases, with 11 bases remaining between them.

This CDR3 is CASSLALSEYNEQFF. DNA for the CDR3: TGTGCCAGCAGCTTAGCGCTGAGTGAGTATAATGAGCAGTTCTTC. The chain recombines TRBV7-8 with TRBJ2-1; the D is unclear. The V gene's germline CDR1 is SGHVS and CDR2 FQNEAQ. The CDR3 sequence is 15 residues long. The V end was cut by 0 bases, the J end by 7 bases, with 13 bases between.

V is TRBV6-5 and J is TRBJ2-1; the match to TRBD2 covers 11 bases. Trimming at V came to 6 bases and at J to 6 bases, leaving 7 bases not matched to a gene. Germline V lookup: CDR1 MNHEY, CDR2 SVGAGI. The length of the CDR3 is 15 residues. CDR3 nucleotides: TGTGCCAGCAGCCCCAGACTAGCGGGACGCAATGAGCAGTTCTTC. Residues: CASSPRLAGRNEQFF.

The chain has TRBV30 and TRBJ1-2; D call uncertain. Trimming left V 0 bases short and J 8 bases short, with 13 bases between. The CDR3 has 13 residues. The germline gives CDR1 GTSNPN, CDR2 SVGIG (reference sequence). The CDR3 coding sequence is TGTGCCTGGAGTGTACTCCCACGGAGAGGCTACACCTTC. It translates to CAWSVLPRRGYTF.

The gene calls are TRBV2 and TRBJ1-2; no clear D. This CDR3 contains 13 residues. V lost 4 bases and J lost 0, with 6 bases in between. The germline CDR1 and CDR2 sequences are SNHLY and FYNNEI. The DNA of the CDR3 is TGTGCCAGCAGTGGCCAACCTAACTATGGCTACACCTTC. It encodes CASSGQPNYGYTF.

CDR3 amino acids: CASSLLAGGGETQYF. The CDR3 coding sequence is TGTGCCAGCAGCTTATTGGCGGGAGGGGGGGAGACCCAGTACTTC. V is TRBV7-2 and J is TRBJ2-5; TRBD2 matches at 9 bases. The CDR3 has 15 amino acids. Germline V gene data show CDR1 as SGHTA and CDR2 as FQGNSA. V dropped 2 bases and J dropped 5; count of bases not matched to a gene: 6. Full variable domain (outside the CDR3, taken from reference TRBV7-2 and TRBJ2-5): GAGVSQSPSNKVTEKGKDVELRCDPISGHTALYWYRQSLGQGLEFLIYFQGNSAPDKSGLPSDRFSAERTGGSVSTLTIQRTQQEDSAVYLCASSLLAGGGETQYFGPGTRLLVL.

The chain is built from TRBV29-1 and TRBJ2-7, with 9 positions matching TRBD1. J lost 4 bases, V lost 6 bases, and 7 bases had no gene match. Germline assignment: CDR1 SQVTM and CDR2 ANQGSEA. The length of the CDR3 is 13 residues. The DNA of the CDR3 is TGCAGCGTGATCCCGGGACAGGGTTACGAGCAGTACTTC. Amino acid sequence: CSVIPGQGYEQYF.

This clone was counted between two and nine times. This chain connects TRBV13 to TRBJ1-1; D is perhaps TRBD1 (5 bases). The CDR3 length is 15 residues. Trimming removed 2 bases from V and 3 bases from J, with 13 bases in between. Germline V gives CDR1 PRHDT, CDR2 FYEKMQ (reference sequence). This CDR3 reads CASSLSVQGDTEAFF. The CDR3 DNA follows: TGTGCCAGCAGCTTAAGTGTTCAAGGGGACACTGAAGCTTTCTTT.

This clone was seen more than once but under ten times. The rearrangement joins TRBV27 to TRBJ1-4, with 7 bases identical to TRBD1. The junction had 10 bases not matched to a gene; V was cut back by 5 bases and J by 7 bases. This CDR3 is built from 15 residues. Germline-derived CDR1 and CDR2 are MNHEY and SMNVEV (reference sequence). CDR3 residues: CASSPYRQGGEKLFF. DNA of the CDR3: TGTGCCAGCAGTCCCTACCGACAGGGTGGTGAAAAACTGTTTTTT.

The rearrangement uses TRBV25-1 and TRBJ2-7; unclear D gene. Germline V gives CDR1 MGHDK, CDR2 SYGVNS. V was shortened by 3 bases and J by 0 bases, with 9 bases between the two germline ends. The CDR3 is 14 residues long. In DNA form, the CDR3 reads TGTGCCAGCAGTGAGTTAGACAACTCCTACGAGCAGTACTTC. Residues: CASSELDNSYEQYF.

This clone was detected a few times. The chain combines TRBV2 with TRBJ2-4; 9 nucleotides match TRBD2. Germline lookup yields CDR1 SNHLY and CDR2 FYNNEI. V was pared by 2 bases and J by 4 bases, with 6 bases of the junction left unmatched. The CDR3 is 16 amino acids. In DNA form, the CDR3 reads TGTGCCAGCAGTGAATTAGCGGGAGCGATAAAAAACATTCAGTACTTC. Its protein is CASSELAGAIKNIQYF.

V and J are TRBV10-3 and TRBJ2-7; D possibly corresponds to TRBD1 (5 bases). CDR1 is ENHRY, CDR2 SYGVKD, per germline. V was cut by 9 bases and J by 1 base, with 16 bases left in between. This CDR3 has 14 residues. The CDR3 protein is CAISKAQGSYEQYF. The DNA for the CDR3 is TGTGCCATTAGTAAGGCCCAGGGTTCCTACGAGCAGTACTTC.

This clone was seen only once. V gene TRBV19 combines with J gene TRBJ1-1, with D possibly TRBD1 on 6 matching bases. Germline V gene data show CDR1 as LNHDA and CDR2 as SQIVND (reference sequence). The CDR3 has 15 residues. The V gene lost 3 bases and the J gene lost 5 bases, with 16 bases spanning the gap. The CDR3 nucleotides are TGTGCCAGTAGTATCGACAGGAACACGGGGACTGAAGCTTTCTTT. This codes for CASSIDRNTGTEAFF.

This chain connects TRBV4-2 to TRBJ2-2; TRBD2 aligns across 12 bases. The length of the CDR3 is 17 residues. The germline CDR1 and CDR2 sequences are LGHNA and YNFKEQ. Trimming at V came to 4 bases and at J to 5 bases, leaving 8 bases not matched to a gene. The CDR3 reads CASSLTLGTSGTGELFF. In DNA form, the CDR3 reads TGTGCCAGCAGCCTTACCCTTGGGACTAGCGGGACCGGGGAGCTGTTTTTT.

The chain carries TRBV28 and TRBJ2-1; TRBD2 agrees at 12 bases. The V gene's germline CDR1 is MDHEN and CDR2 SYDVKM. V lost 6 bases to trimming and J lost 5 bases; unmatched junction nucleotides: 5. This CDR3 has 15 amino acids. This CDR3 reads CASSLWTSGNNEQFF. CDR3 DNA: TGTGCCAGCAGCCTCTGGACTAGCGGGAACAATGAGCAGTTCTTC.

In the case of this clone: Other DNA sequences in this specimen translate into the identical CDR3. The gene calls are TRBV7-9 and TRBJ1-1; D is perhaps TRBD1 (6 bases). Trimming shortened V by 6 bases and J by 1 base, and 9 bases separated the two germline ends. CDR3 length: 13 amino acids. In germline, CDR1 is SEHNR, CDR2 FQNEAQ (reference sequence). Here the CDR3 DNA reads TGTGCCAGCAGTACACAGGGGAACACTGAAGCTTTCTTT. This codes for CASSTQGNTEAFF.

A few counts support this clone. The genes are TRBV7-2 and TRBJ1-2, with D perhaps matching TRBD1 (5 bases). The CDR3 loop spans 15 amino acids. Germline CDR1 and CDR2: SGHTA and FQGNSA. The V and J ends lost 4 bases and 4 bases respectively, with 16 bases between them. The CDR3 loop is CASSYSSQVPYGYTF. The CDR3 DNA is TGTGCCAGCAGCTATTCATCACAGGTCCCCTATGGCTACACCTTC.

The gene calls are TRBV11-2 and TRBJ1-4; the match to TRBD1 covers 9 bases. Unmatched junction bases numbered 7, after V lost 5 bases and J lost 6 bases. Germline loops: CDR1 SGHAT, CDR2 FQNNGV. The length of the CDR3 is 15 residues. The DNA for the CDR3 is TGTGCCAGCAGCCCTGGGACAGGGCCTTATGAAAAACTGTTTTTT. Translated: CASSPGTGPYEKLFF.

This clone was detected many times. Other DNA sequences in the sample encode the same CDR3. CDR3 residues: CASRRTGGDYGYTF. The CDR3 DNA reads as TGTGCCAGCCGACGGACAGGGGGGGATTATGGCTACACCTTC. V is TRBV28 and J is TRBJ1-2; TRBD1 matches at 10 bases. This CDR3 has 14 amino acids. Germline-derived CDR1 and CDR2 are MDHEN and SYDVKM. Losses at the gene ends were 8 bases for V and 5 bases for J; bases not matched to a gene: 8.